This T cell receptor beta chain was sequenced in a study of shared clonotypes between healthy human individuals (dated by TCRdb to 2019 to 2021). A note on the overall study: The cohort included three men and two women between 18 and 49 years of age. For each donor, CD4 naive and CD4 memory were each given three plates, CD8 naive was given two plates, and CD8 memory was given one plate. Blood TCR repertoires of about five healthy adults were deeply sequenced to estimate repertoire size and the extent of clonotype sharing between individuals. Different laboratories and diverse techniques were used to prepare libraries and sequence TCR repertoires, to increase sequencing depth and limit assay-specific biases. Leukapheresis yielded between about 0.9 and 10 billion PBMCs per donor. Here is what the overall study found, with its caveats: Rarefaction of sorted-subset datasets indicated incomplete sequencing despite the large sequencing depth. Naive subsets generally had larger estimated clonotype richness than memory subsets. Pairwise subsampling indicated that sequencing depth was expected to affect the degree of clonotype sharing among donors. Clonotypes shared by all four sorted-subset donors showed higher generation probabilities than non-shared clonotypes. When several donors were compared, the shared fraction of clonotypes was around 5.1% for naive CD4, around 3.6% for naive CD8, more than 2% for memory CD4, and around 0.4% for memory CD8. The genetic and exposure-history diversity represented was limited by the small number of donors. Only blood was sampled, and tissue TCR repertoires likely differ from those in blood.

About this clone itself: The antigen it binds to is not known. Qualities for individual bases were not recorded, and no much larger clone is one base off.

The donors were healthy, HIV-negative adults who had no recently reported acute infections or vaccinations. Every donor was a Caucasian adult residing in Nashville, Tennessee, USA. CD4+ T cells were enriched by magnetic negative selection, after which naive cells were positively selected on CD45RA and the negative fraction was taken as the memory subset. Blood was collected by leukapheresis, and PBMCs were isolated by Ficoll-Histopaque density gradient centrifugation and then cryopreserved in liquid nitrogen vapor phase. Purity and quantity of every magnetically sorted T cell population were checked by analytical flow cytometry. Genomic DNA was isolated from every sorted fraction and measured by UV absorbance on a Nanodrop 2000c. Between the V and J ends, shortened by 6 bases and 6 bases respectively, the junction contains 20 bases. As encoded in the germline V gene, CDR1 is KGHSH while CDR2 is LQKENI. From cysteine to phenylalanine, the CDR3 is 15 amino acids long. Kept here is only the CDR3 DNA, which spans 45 bases and is read in frame from base 1.

Using the deep immunoSEQ assay, multiplex PCR amplified TCR CDR3 regions from genomic DNA. Genomic DNA extracted from each cell subset was distributed evenly over all wells of several immunoSEQ 96-well plates, and each plate served as one replicate. For sorted subsets, around 200 ng genomic DNA, equal to 30,000 or so T cell genomes, was loaded into each replicate PCR. Purified libraries were measured with a Qubit 3.0 fluorometer, size-checked on a Bioanalyzer 2100, and measured again with the KAPA Library Quantification kit. Each immunoSEQ 96-well plate was sequenced on its own single-read 150-cycle Illumina NextSeq 550 flow cell. In the paper's pipeline: The immunoSEQ output contained only junctional sequences without quality scores, so filtering could not match that applied to full-length reads. To assign V/J genes and CDR3, sequences were annotated using PyIR, a Python wrapper for IgBLAST v1.9, with IMGT germline references. Any read was removed if the V/J assignment was weak (E-value above 1e-6), the CDR3 was missing, or the read contained stop codons, out-of-frame junctions, or ambiguous translated residues. V3J clonotypes were defined as sequences sharing an identical inferred V gene, J gene, and CDR3 amino acid sequence. The percentage overlap between two repertoires was calculated by dividing the number of shared unique clonotypes by the size of the smaller repertoire. Repertoire richness was assessed with RTK rarefaction, the Chao1 estimator, and Recon v2.1 estimates of unobserved clonotypes. For all TCRbeta clonotypes obtained by the gDNA method from several donors, generation probabilities were computed with OLGA. TCRdb re-hosts the immuneACCESS table, in-frame sequences only. Its copies lack some clones; in the studies checked, an unresolved V gene accounts for under half of them, and the cause for the rest is not known. V, J and clone size were drawn from that table, and D and trimming were deduced from the DNA. The sample table contains around 200,000 clones; only one count was recorded for approximately 70% of them. The ten largest account for around 9.3% of the sample.

The sample consisted of memory CD4+ T cells sorted from blood. Sample cell subset or site, as interpreted from the label and publication: CD45RA-negative fraction. The chain is encoded by TRBV18 joined to TRBJ1-2, and perhaps TRBD1 as D gene, on 5 matching bases. The origin of this receptor is a man aged 25-45 years in good health. The base sequence is TGTGCCAGCTCGCCGCAAATGCAGGGTCGAAATGGCTACACCTTC. This encodes CASSPQMQGRNGYTF.